Presented here are 13 T cell receptor beta chains from one specimen sequenced in a study of cytomegalovirus exposure and HLA in healthy donors. Generated by immunoSEQ multiplex PCR, the TCRdb table keeps only in-frame clones and is missing some. This sample carries around 55,000 clones, approximately 90% of them seen once, and the ten largest clones take 3%. Sequencing was done on a sample of PBMCs. The receptors were sampled from a man aged 18 to 29 in good health and CMV-seronegative.

The chain employs TRBV18 and TRBJ1-5, with TRBD1 matching 7 bases. Germline trimming cut 5 bases from V and 5 bases from J; bases unmatched to any gene: 9. Germline CDR1 is KGHSH and CDR2 is LQKENI. CDR3 length: 15 residues. Here the CDR3 DNA reads TGTGCCAGCTCAAGCCGTGGAGGGGGCTATCAGCCCCAGCATTTT. This codes for CASSSRGGGYQPQHF.

The chain recombines TRBV4-1 with TRBJ2-3, with 9 nucleotides matching TRBD2. The V gene end was trimmed by 8 bases and the J gene end by 3 bases; junction bases not matched to a gene: 12. The CDR3 contains 16 residues. CDR1 is MGHRA, CDR2 YSYEKL, per germline. Written as DNA, the CDR3 is TGCGCCAGCCACCCCGGGGGGGCGGGAGGGACAGATACGCAGTATTTT. Its translation is CASHPGGAGGTDTQYF.

This clone was recorded only once. The rearrangement uses TRBV5-4 and TRBJ2-3; D is unclear. Germline V gene data show CDR1 as SGHNT and CDR2 as YYREEE (reference sequence). Trimming took off 2 bases at V and 0 bases at J, with 13 bases between the two ends. This CDR3 is 16 amino acids long. Here the CDR3 DNA reads TGTGCCAGCAGCTTAGTCGTCGCGGCTAGCACAGATACGCAGTATTTT. Its translation is CASSLVVAASTDTQYF.

The CDR3 reads CAWSPGTSLETQYF. DNA for the CDR3: TGTGCCTGGAGTCCCGGGACTAGTCTCGAGACCCAGTACTTC. V usage is TRBV30 and J usage is TRBJ2-5, with 8 bases fitting TRBD2. The V and J ends lost 2 bases and 5 bases, in that order; junction bases with no gene match: 7. Per the germline V gene, CDR1 is GTSNPN and CDR2 is SVGIG (reference sequence). This CDR3 is built from 14 residues. Combining the CDR3 with reference TRBV30 and TRBJ2-5 gives the whole variable domain SQTIHQWPATLVQPVGSPLSLECTVEGTSNPNLYWYRQAAGRGLQLLFYSVGIGQISSEVPQNLSASRPQDRQFILSSKKLLLSDSGFYLCAWSPGTSLETQYFGPGTRLLVL.

The chain joins TRBV11-3 to TRBJ2-3, with D perhaps matching TRBD1 (6 bases). The V and J ends lost 1 base and 1 base respectively, with 6 bases between them. CDR1 and CDR2 from the germline V gene are SGHNT and YENEEA. CDR3 size: 14 residues. Written as DNA, the CDR3 is TGTGCCAGCAGCTTAGGGACAGGCACAGATACGCAGTATTTT. Protein: CASSLGTGTDTQYF.

The gene calls are TRBV25-1 and TRBJ1-5; a possible D gene is TRBD1 (6 bases). The CDR3 is made up of 14 amino acids. The germline gives CDR1 MGHDK, CDR2 SYGVNS. The V gene lost 4 bases and the J gene lost 4 bases, with 11 bases spanning the gap. CDR3 amino acids: CASSAPGTNQPQHF. In nucleotides, the CDR3 is TGTGCCAGCAGTGCCCCCGGGACAAATCAGCCCCAGCATTTT.

The chain carries TRBV9 and TRBJ2-1; 9 positions agree with TRBD2. This CDR3 has 15 amino acids. J gave up 1 base and V 6 bases, and 5 bases lay outside the gene matches. Germline V gene sequence: CDR1 SGDLS, CDR2 YYNGEE. CDR3 protein: CASTQRGASYNEQFF. The CDR3 DNA is TGTGCCAGCACTCAGCGGGGGGCATCCTACAATGAGCAGTTCTTC.

This clone was seen more than once but under ten times. This chain uses TRBV11-1 with TRBJ2-1, with TRBD1 as a possible D gene (6 bases). V was clipped by 5 bases and J by 4 bases, with 9 bases between them. The CDR3 covers 13 residues. Germline V gene data show CDR1 as SGHAT and CDR2 as FQDESV (reference sequence). The CDR3 protein is CASSPDRYNEQFF. In nucleotides, the CDR3 is TGTGCCAGCAGCCCCGACAGGTACAATGAGCAGTTCTTC.

The genes are TRBV5-6 and TRBJ1-1; a weak D match, TRBD1 (5 bases). Looked up from germline, CDR1 is SGHDT and CDR2 is YYEEEE. V gave up 2 bases and J gave up 10 bases, with 24 bases separating them. CDR3 size: 16 residues. This CDR3 is CASSFGGPRDVTVAFF. DNA of the CDR3: TGTGCCAGCAGCTTCGGAGGGCCCAGGGATGTTACCGTAGCTTTCTTT.

The chain combines TRBV10-3 with TRBJ1-2; D might be TRBD1 (6 bases). There are 14 residues in the CDR3. The V gene lost 10 bases and the J gene lost 4 bases, with 19 bases spanning the gap. Germline V CDR1 and CDR2: ENHRY, SYGVKD. For the CDR3, the DNA is TGTGCCACCGGAGAAAGACAGGAAGTCTATGGCTACACCTTC. This encodes CATGERQEVYGYTF.

This sequence joins TRBV11-2 and TRBJ2-1; the D gene is possibly TRBD2 (6 bases). With 0 bases removed from V and 2 bases from J, the gap between germline ends came to 8 bases. The CDR3 runs to 15 residues. CDR1 and CDR2 from the germline V gene are SGHAT and FQNNGV. CDR3 nucleotides: TGTGCCAGCAGCTTAGATAGCGGTACCTACAATGAGCAGTTCTTC. It encodes CASSLDSGTYNEQFF.

With regard to this clone: The same CDR3 is also encoded by other DNA sequences in this sample. The V call is TRBV10-1, the J call TRBJ2-2, with no clear D. Trimming pared 3 bases from V and 2 bases from J, leaving 7 bases between. CDR1 and CDR2 from the germline V gene are WNHNN and SYGVQD (reference sequence). This CDR3 is 14 amino acids long. The CDR3 DNA reads TGCGCCAGCAGTGACAGATTAAACACCGGGGAGCTGTTTTTT. Protein product: CASSDRLNTGELFF.

The CDR3 nucleotides are TGTGCCAGCAGTACGGGACAGGGAGCCTACGAGCAGTACTTC. Amino acids: CASSTGQGAYEQYF. The J gene is TRBJ2-7, the V gene TRBV27; the match to TRBD1 covers 9 bases. Unmatched junction bases numbered 4, after V lost 5 bases and J lost 2 bases. This CDR3 has 14 residues. Germline values: CDR1 MNHEY, CDR2 SMNVEV (reference sequence).